This record looks at one TCR beta chain sequence and its context. Its antigen specificity is not known. Base qualities are missing; no much larger clone stands one base away. The data are from a study of cytomegalovirus exposure and HLA in healthy donors (TCRdb year 2017). Regarding the research as a whole: According to an earlier analysis of 587 of the donors, about 180 million T cells yielded over 100 million unique TCR beta sequences and about 280 Gb of sequence data. A later genetic analysis used genome-wide SNP genotypes for about 65% of the 666 donors, treating that subset as a discovery cohort. Donor age, sex, ethnicity and CMV serostatus were collected together with the repertoire data. The number of donors typed differed by locus, with 629-630 for A, B, C, DRB1 and DQB1, approximately 500 for DQA1, under 610 for DPA1, and approximately 470 for DPB1. Among 300 to 500 genotyped donors of the cohort, an average of roughly 230,000 unique TCR beta nucleotide sequences was sequenced per donor, of which 15% to 20% were non-productive. HLA typing covered class I and class II loci at four-digit resolution. The genetic ancestry cluster associated with self-reported Caucasian donors included 70% to 85% of the 398 genotyped donors. The aim of the study was to test whether cataloging public T cell receptors could identify signatures of past pathogen exposure. The study combined high-throughput TCR immunosequencing, statistical association of individual TCRs with disease status, and machine learning to predict cytomegalovirus infection status. About 300 gigabases of sequencing data and roughly 81 million unique TCR sequences made up an early release that covered nearly 650 HLA-typed donors. All discovery cohort repertoires had been generated on a single sequencing platform. Rather than drawing on any new phenotypic data, the later analysis identified candidate immune exposures from TCR beta sequences and the way those sequences occurred across donors. In addition to the first cohort of 666 subjects, a separate validation cohort of approximately 130 different subjects was used. About 5 DR-DQ haplotypes were handled as single units for association and clustering, since linkage in the cohort was strong. A later analysis re-analyzed previously published TCR beta repertoires from approximately 700 donors and added high-resolution HLA genotyping to study TCR occurrence patterns. In an earlier analysis of 500 to 650 of the donors, high-throughput TCR beta sequencing was used to judge whether each TCR beta V gene segment behaved as functional or pseudogenic. The study profiled the T cell repertoires of approximately 700 subjects by immunosequencing and related them to cytomegalovirus serostatus. Results and caveats for the whole study, not just this receptor: The study listed over 150 TCR beta chains as associated with cytomegalovirus. Only TCR beta chains were sequenced in this cohort, and the absence of alpha or paired-chain data limited detectable features. Some IMGT-functional V segments, including TRBV6-2 and TRBV6-3, could not be told apart with the 87-base-pair reads, so those segments were excluded. Because HLA typing was unavailable for some donors at each locus, only the typed subset was used in association tests. A later analysis found that most CMV-associated TCR beta chains appeared HLA-restricted, with HLA associations seemingly driven largely by CMV exposure. A further reported finding was that TCR beta sequences accurately predicted the HLA-A and HLA-B alleles for most subjects in the first cohort. When HLA alleles, especially DR and DQ, strongly co-occurred, attributing TCR associations to individual alleles was difficult. According to the authors, the approach could potentially be generalized to other disease states and immunological phenotypes. A later analysis associated about 17,000 TCR beta sequences with specific HLA alleles at a false discovery rate of 0.05. In both the original and validation cohorts, the classifier was reported to diagnose cytomegalovirus status with high specificity and sensitivity. A cluster of highly shared sequence variants was judged likely to represent a technical artifact of the sequencing pipeline. In a later analysis, the rate of TCR association differed among HLA loci, with DRB1 alleles having the most associated TCRs and HLA-C alleles having the fewest. In an earlier analysis of about 540 of the donors, most TCR beta V segments were observed in productive rearrangements about 90% or about 30% of the time, broadly matching IMGT annotations. Three of the identified cytomegalovirus-associated TCR beta chains were confirmed in vitro to be specific for cytomegalovirus antigens. According to a later analysis, parvovirus B19, influenza, CMV and Epstein-Barr virus appeared linked to several top co-occurrence clusters. Linkage disequilibrium might explain the correlated functional status among segregating V segments, but an unknown experimental factor could not be excluded. Because counts were too low, seventeen rarely observed V segments, including chromosome 9 orphons, were left out of the earlier analysis of 587 of the donors. An association between a missense DCLRE1C variant and V-gene and J-gene trimming of TCR beta chains was found in a later genetic analysis and replicated in an independent cohort. Sequencing depth was assumed to be roughly uniform across donors in the presence/absence analyses, though that assumption may not hold. In a later analysis, HLA-associated TCR beta chains were found to be more clonally expanded and to have lower generation probabilities than equally common non-associated chains. A later genetic analysis reported fewer N-insertions in productive TCRs among donors in an Asian-associated ancestry cluster than the roughly 720-donor mean. For the cohort, immune exposure information was limited to CMV serostatus. While some public TCRs were present in many individuals, most TCR sequences turned up only very rarely across donors.

The junction carries 29 bases between V and J, which are trimmed by 0 bases and 2 bases respectively. The CDR3 covers 22 residues, taking in both the cysteine and the phenylalanine. Just the 66-base CDR3 DNA is kept, in frame starting at base 1. The cohort consisted of 650 to 700 healthy bone marrow donors. At the time of sampling, every cohort member was nominally healthy, though immune exposures that went unrecorded were likely present. The donor was CMV seronegative and belonged to the group of over 300 seronegative cohort members. A peripheral blood sample was collected from each donor, and TCR beta sequencing was performed on peripheral blood mononuclear cells. The Qiagen DNeasy Blood Extraction Kit was used to extract genomic DNA from the blood cell samples. Libraries were constructed by the immunoSEQ multiplex PCR assay. A mixture of 60 forward primers for TCR Vbeta segments and 13 reverse primers for TCR Jbeta segments was used in the multiplex PCR. Amplification of the CDR3 region of rearranged TCR beta genes was performed with a multiplex PCR assay on genomic DNA. The amplified TCR beta libraries were sequenced on the Illumina HiSeq System as 87-base-pair reads. The original methods were these. A later analysis counted about 80 million unique TCR beta chains across the 550 to 800 repertoires, and around 12 million of these chains were shared by at least two donors. To remove PCR and sequencing errors, raw reads were error-corrected and collapsed into unique sequences using a nearest-neighbor algorithm that merged closely related sequences. V, D and J gene segments were assigned by aligning CDR3 sequences to IMGT reference sequences. For a sequence to be retained, a match of at least six nucleotides to both a V gene segment and a J gene segment was required. A rearrangement was called productive if the CDR3 had no stop codons and remained in frame with V and J, and every other rearrangement was called non-productive. CDR3 was defined according to IMGT convention as the region running from the second conserved V-encoded cysteine to the conserved J-encoded phenylalanine. Sequences without an unambiguous match to a single V gene segment were excluded from the earlier analysis of approximately 600 of the donors. In an earlier analysis of more than 500 of the donors, a V segment was called functional when productive rearrangements were above 56.7%, and segregating when the standard deviation between donors exceeded 5%. A statistical classification framework was developed to diagnose cytomegalovirus status using the catalog of TCR beta chain sequences. V and J gene assignment, in a later analysis, came from comparing TCR nucleotide sequences with IMGT/GENE-DB human TR gene sequences. Using the TCRdist pipeline, a later analysis assigned CDR3 sequences along with most-parsimonious VDJ recombination scenarios. In a later analysis, each TCR beta chain was defined by its CDR3 amino acid sequence together with its V-gene family, and reads without a unique V-gene family were excluded. A later analysis removed 500 to 650 highly shared, low-generation-probability nucleotide sequences to deal with suspected cross-contamination and a sequencing artifact. In a later analysis, a clonal expansion index was calculated for each public chain from normalized within-repertoire ranks of inferred template counts. A later analysis computed generation probabilities with a VDJ recombination model fitted to out-of-frame rearrangements, and checked the results against IGoR. A later analysis scored TCR-TCR, TCR-HLA and TCR-CMV co-occurrence with hypergeometric tests, applying a repertoire-size bias correction to TCR pairs. In a later analysis, false discovery rates were estimated by permuting HLA or CMV assignments 20 times. In a later analysis, co-occurring TCRs were grouped using DBSCAN, and TCRdist sequence similarity was added for clustering within HLA-allele-positive subsets. For co-occurrence clustering, repertoires with fewer than 30,000 or more than 120,000 public chains were excluded, along with a handful of repertoires with anomalous nucleotide sharing. Here the immuneACCESS table is served through TCRdb, limited to in-frame sequences with V and J called. Missing clones are a known gap in these copies; in checked studies unresolved V genes cover under half, and the rest lacks a known reason. V, J and clone size were drawn from that table, and D and trimming were deduced from the DNA. The sample profile shows more than 60,000 clones; 60% to 85% of them were found once. The leading ten clones occupy 3.3% of the sample.

The receptor was derived from a man aged 18 to 30 in good health and CMV-seronegative. Sample: PBMCs. This chain joins TRBV23-1 to TRBJ2-1; TRBD2 might be the D gene, on 5 matching bases. TRBV23-1 is annotated as an ORF whose role is uncertain. The CDR3 protein sequence reads: CASSQSSVEGLRAHKPYNEQFF. The sequence in DNA is TGCGCCAGCAGTCAATCGAGCGTCGAGGGTCTCCGGGCCCATAAGCCCTACAATGAGCAGTTCTTC.